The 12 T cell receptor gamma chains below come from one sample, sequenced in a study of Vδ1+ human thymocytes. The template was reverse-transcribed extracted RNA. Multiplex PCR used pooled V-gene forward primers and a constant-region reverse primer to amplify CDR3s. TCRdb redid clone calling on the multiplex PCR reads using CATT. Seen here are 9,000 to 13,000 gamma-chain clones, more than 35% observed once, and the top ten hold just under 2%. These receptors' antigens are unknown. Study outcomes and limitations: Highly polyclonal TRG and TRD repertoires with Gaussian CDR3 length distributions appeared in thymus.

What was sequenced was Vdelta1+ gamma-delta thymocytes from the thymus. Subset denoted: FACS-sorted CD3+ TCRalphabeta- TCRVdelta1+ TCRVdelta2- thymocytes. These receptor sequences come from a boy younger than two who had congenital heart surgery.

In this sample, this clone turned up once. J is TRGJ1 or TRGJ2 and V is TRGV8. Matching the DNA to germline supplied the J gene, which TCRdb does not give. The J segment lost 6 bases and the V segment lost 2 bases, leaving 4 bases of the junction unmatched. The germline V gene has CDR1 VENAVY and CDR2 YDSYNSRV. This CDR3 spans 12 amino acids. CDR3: CATWDNRYKKLF. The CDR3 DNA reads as TGTGCCACCTGGGATAATCGTTATAAGAAACTCTTT.

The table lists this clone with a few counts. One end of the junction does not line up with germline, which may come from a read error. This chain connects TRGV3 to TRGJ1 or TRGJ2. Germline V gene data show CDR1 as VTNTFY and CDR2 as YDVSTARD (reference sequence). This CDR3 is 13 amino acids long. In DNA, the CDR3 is TGTGCCACCCGGGACAGGCGTCATTATAAGAAACTCTTT. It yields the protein CATRDRRHYKKLF.

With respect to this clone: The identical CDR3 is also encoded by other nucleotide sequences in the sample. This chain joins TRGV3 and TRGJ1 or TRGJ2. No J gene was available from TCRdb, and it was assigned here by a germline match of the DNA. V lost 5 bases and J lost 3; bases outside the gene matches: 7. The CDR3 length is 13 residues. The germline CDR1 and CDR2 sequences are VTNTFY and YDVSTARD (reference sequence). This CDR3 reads CATWVQGYYKKLF. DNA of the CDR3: TGTGCCACCTGGGTCCAGGGTTATTATAAGAAACTCTTT.

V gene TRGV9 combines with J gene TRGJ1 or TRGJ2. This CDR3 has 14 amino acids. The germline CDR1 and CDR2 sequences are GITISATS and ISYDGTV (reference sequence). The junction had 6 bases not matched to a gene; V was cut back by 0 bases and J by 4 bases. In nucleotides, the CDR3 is TGTGCCTTGTGGGAGGTGGAGAGATATTATAAGAAACTCTTT. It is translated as CALWEVERYYKKLF.

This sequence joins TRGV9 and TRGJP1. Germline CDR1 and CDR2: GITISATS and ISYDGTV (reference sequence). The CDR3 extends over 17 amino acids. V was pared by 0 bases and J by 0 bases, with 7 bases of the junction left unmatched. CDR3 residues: CALWEVLSNTTGWFKIF. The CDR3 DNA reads TGTGCCTTGTGGGAGGTGCTGTCCAATACCACTGGTTGGTTCAAGATATTT.

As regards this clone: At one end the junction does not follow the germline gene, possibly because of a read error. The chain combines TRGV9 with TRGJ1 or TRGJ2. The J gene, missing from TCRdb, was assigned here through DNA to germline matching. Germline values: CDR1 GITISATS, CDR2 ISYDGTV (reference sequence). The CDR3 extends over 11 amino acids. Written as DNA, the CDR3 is TGTGCCTGGTGGATTTATTATAAGAAACTCTTT. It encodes CAWWIYYKKLF.

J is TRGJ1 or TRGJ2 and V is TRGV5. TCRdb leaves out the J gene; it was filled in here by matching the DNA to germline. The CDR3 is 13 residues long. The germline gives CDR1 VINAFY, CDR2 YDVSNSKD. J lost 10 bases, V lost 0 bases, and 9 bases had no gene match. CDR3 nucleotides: TGTGCCACCTGGGACAGGCTTCTGAAGAAGAAACTCTTT. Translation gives CATWDRLLKKKLF.

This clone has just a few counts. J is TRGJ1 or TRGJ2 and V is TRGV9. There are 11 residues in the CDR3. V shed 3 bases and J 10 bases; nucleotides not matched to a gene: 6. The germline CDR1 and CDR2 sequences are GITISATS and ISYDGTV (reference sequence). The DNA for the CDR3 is TGTGCCTTGTGGGAGCAGTTAAAGAAACTCTTT. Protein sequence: CALWEQLKKLF.

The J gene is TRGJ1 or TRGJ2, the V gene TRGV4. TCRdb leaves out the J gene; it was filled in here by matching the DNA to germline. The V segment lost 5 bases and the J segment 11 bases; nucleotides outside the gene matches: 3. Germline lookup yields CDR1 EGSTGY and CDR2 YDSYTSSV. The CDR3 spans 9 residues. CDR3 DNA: TGTGCCACCTGGGGTGAGAAACTCTTT. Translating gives CATWGEKLF.

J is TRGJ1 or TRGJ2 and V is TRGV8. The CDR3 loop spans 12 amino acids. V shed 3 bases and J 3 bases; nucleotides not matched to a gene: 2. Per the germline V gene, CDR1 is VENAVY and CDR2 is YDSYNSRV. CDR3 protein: CATWDFYYKKLF. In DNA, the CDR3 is TGTGCCACCTGGGATTTTTATTATAAGAAACTCTTT.

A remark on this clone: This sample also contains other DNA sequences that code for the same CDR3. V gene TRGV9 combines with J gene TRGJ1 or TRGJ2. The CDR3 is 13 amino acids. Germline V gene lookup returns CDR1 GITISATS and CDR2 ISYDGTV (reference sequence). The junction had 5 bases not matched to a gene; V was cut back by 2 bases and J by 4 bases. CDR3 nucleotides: TGTGCCTTGTGGGAGGGAGGATATTATAAGAAACTCTTT. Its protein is CALWEGGYYKKLF.

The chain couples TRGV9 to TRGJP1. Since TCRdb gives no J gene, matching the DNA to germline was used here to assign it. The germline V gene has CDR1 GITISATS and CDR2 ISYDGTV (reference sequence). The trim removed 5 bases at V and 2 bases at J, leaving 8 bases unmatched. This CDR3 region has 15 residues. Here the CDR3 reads CALWVWGTTGWFKIF. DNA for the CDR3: TGTGCCTTGTGGGTCTGGGGGACCACTGGTTGGTTCAAGATATTT.